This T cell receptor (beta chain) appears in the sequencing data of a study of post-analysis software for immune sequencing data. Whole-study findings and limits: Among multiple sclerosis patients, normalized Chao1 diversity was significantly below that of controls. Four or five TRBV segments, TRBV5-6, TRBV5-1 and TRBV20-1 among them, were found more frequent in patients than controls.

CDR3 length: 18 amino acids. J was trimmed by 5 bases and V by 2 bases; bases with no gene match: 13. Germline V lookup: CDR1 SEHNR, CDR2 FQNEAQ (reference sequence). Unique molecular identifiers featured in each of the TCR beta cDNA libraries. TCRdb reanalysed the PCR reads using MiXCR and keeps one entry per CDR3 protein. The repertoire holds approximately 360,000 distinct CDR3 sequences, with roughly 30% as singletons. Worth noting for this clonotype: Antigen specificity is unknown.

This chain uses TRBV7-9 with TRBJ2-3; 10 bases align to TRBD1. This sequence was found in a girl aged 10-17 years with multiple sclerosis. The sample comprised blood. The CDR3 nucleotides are TGTGCCAGCAGCTTAAGACCCGACAGGGGGCGTTCAGGAGATACGCAGTATTTT. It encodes CASSLRPDRGRSGDTQYF.